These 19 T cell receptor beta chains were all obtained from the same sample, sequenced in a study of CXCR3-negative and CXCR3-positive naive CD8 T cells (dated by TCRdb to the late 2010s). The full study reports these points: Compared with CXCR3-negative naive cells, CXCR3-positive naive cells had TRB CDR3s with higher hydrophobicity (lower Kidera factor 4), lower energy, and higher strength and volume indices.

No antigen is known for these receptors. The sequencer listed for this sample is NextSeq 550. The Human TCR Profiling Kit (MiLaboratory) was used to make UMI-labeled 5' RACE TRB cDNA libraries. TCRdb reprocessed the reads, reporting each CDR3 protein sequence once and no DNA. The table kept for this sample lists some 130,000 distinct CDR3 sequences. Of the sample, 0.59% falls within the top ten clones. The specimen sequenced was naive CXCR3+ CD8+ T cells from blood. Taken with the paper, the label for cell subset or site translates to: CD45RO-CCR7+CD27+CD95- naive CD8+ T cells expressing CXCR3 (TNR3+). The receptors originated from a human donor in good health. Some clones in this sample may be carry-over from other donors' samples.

The CDR3 sequence: CSVGTRGGAADTQYF. The chain links TRBV29-1 to TRBJ2-3; absent DNA, TCRdb's TRBD1 call cannot be checked. Germline CDR1 is SQVTM and CDR2 is ANQGSEA. The CDR3 length is 15 residues.

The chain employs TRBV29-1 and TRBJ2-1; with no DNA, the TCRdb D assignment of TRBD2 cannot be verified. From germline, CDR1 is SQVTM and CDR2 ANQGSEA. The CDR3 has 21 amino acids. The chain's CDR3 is CSVVWFTLLTSGSFSYNEQFF.

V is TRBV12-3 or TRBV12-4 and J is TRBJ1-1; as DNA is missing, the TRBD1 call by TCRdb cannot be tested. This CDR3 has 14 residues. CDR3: CASSPGPLNTEAFF.

CDR3 region: CASPTWGGELFF. The gene calls are TRBV6-1 and TRBJ2-2. CDR3 size: 12 residues. Looked up from germline, CDR1 is MNHNS and CDR2 is SASEGT.

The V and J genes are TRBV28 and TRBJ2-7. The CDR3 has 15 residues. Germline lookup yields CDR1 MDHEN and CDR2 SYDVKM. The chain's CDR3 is CASSFRGKSSYEQYF.

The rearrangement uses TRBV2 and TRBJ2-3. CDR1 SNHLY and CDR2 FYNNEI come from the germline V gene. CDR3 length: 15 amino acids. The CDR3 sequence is CASSATPSSTDTQYF.

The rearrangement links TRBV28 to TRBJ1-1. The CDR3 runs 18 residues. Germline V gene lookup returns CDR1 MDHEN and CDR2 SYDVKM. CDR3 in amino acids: CASSLRFLGTEERLDAFF.

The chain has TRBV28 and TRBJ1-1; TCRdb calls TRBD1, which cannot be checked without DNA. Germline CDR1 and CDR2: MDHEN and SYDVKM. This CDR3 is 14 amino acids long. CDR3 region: CASSAGQTNTEAFF.

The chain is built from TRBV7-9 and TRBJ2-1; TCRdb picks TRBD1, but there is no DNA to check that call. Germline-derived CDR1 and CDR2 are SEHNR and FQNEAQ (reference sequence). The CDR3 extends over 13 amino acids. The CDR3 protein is CASREISYNEQFF.

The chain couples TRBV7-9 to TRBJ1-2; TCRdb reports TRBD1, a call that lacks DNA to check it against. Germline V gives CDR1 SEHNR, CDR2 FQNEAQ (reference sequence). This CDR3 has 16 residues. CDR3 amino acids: CASSPTHRGVNYGYTF.

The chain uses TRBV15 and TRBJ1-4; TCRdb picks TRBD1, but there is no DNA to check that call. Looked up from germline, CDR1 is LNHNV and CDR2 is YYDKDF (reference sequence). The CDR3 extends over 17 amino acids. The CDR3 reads CATSARQGFATNEKLFF.

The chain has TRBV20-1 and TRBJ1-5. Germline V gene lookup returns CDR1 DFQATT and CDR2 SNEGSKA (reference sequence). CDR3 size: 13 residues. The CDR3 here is CSATEEGNQPQHF.

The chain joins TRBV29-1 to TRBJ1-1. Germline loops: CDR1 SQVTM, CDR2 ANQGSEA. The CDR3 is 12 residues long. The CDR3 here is CSVEAMNTEAFF.

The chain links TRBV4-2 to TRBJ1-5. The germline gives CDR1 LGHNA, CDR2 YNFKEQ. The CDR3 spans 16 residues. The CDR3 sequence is CASSQETGLSNQPQHF.

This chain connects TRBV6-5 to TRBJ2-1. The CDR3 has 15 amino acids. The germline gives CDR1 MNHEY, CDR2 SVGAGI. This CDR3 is CASSYSSWQYNEQFF.

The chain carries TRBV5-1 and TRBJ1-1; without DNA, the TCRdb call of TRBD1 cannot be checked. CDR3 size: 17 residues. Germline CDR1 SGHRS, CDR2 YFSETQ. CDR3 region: CASSLETGGARDTEAFF.

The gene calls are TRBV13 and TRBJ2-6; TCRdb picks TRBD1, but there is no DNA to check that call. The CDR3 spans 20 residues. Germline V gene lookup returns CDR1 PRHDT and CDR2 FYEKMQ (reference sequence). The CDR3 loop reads CASSSDRYRLLSSGANVLTF. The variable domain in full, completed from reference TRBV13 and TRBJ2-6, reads AAGVIQSPRHLIKEKRETATLKCYPIPRHDTVYWYQQGPGQDPQFLISFYEKMQSDKGSIPDRFSAQQFSDYHSELNMSSLELGDSALYFCASSSDRYRLLSSGANVLTFGAGSRLTVL.

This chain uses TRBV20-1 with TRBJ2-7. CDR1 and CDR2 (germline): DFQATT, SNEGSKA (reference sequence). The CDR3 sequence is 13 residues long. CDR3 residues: CSARVPTNYEQYF.

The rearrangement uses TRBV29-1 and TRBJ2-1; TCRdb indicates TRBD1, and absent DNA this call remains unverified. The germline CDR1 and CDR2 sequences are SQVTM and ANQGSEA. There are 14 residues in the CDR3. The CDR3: CSVGGDSHYNEQFF.